This entry features one T cell receptor beta chain sequence. No antigen is known for it. Base quality data are lacking; no much larger clone is found one base away. The sample comes from a study of Ad26.COV2.S vaccination and SARS-CoV-2 variants (dated by TCRdb to about 2021). Concerning the study at large: Donors in the vaccine arm were drawn from COV1001, a multicentre, randomized, double-blind, placebo-controlled phase I-IIa trial testing Ad26.COV2.S in healthy adults. Ad26.COV2.S was administered intramuscularly at a dose of 5x10^10 or 1x10^11 viral particles, either as one shot or as two shots given 56 days apart. The specificity and breadth of SARS-CoV-2-reactive T cell receptors after Ad26.COV2.S vaccination were assessed by TCRbeta repertoire sequencing. The TCR-sequenced set comprised approximately 32 samples: around 20 Ad26.COV2.S vaccine recipients, 5 placebo recipients and 8 SARS-CoV-2 convalescent individuals. Trial participants were randomized into five groups of five: low-dose or high-dose Ad26.COV2.S given once or twice, or placebo on both occasions. Blinding of investigators to trial group allocation was maintained during experiments and outcome assessment.

The junction carries 15 bases between V and J, which are trimmed by 4 bases and 2 bases respectively. CDR1 SGHRS and CDR2 YFSETQ were looked up in the germline V gene. The CDR3 numbers 15 residues from cysteine through phenylalanine. Solely the CDR3 DNA is kept, with 45 bases framed from the first base. TCRbeta CDR3 regions were sequenced with the immunoSEQ Assay. After extraction, genomic DNA underwent amplification by bias-controlled multiplex PCR, followed by high-throughput sequencing. The paper's processing steps were these. To quantify the absolute abundance of every unique TCRbeta CDR3 region, sequences were collapsed and filtered. Usable DNA was measured by amplifying reference genes present in all nucleated cells, and TCRbeta template counts were normalized to that usable DNA to estimate T cell fraction. Repertoire TCRs were annotated as SARS-CoV-2-specific when V gene, CDR3 amino acid sequence and J gene were exactly matched to a known reactive TCR set. The reference SARS-CoV-2 TCR set was derived from MIRA and filtered for enrichment in COVID-19-positive ImmuneCODE repertoires, a step that removed public or cross-reactive TCRs. Using the MIRA antigens, annotated TCRs were further analysed by specific ORF or by position within an ORF. Breadth was defined as the number of annotated unique rearrangements divided by the total number of unique productive rearrangements, and depth was defined as the summed frequency of the annotated unique rearrangements. Two-sided Wilcoxon rank-sum tests were applied when comparing TCR breadth between groups. TCRdb holds this immuneACCESS table with in-frame rearrangements only. Some clones are missing; in checked studies, unresolved V genes explain under half, and the rest has no known cause. V and J calls and clone size are given by that table; D and trimming were obtained from the DNA. In this sample the table shows 430,000 or so clones, roughly 89% of which occur a single time. The ten largest clonotypes hold 2.5% of the sample.

Reading the label with the study, this specimen's treatment or condition is: some 20 received Ad26.COV2.S at low or high dose, single or two shots; 5 received placebo; per-sample allocation not given. For vaccine and placebo recipients, repertoires were sequenced using samples collected on day 63 after the first injection. In Cohort 1b, 20 to 25 adults aged 18-55 years were enrolled at a single site in Boston, USA, between 29 July and 7 August 2020. As a vaccine, Ad26.COV2.S was a replication-incompetent adenovirus type 26 vector that expressed a prefusion-stabilized SARS-CoV-2 spike protein derived from the original Wuhan strain. Results and caveats for the whole study, not just this receptor: It was noted by the authors that total T cell responses may have been underestimated by the TCR breadth and depth analyses. Ad26.COV2.S recipients had higher spike-specific TCR breadth than placebo recipients (P = 0.0014). Vaccine and placebo recipients had comparable non-spike TCR breadth, which fits with the vaccine containing only spike. Substantial breadth of spike-specific CD8+ and CD4+ T cell responses was reported after vaccination. The study lacked the statistical power to compare responses across vaccine doses or regimens.

The source material was peripheral blood, sampled in a trial of Ad26.COV2.S vaccine versus placebo. Recombination connected TRBV5-1 to TRBJ2-5, with no confidently assigned D gene. The clonotype comes from a person aged 18-60 years who received the Ad26.COV2.S COVID-19 vaccine or a placebo. The DNA sequence reads TGCGCCAGCAGCCCAAGAAGGCAGTCTCAAGAGACCCAGTACTTC. Translated, it reads CASSPRRQSQETQYF.